These 14 T cell receptor beta chains came from one sample sequenced in a study of T cell responses to AZD1222 COVID-19 vaccine. The protocol was immunoSEQ multiplex PCR, while the TCRdb copy is restricted to in-frame clones and leaves out a portion. The repertoire includes some 110,000 clones, roughly 89% of them detected once, and about 40% sits in the top ten. The starting material was peripheral blood, obtained 28 days after the second AZD1222 dose. These receptors were collected from an adult who received the AZD1222 COVID-19 vaccine.

The chain has TRBV6-5 and TRBJ1-2; D gene unclear. From germline, CDR1 is MNHEY and CDR2 SVGAGI. The V gene lost 0 bases and the J gene lost 2 bases, with 13 bases spanning the gap. CDR3 length: 16 amino acids. CDR3 region: CASSYSELARNYGYTF. In DNA form, the CDR3 reads TGTGCCAGCAGTTACTCGGAGTTGGCTCGAAACTATGGCTACACCTTC.

The chain combines TRBV28 with TRBJ1-1; D is ambiguous. The CDR3 length is 11 residues. The germline CDR1 and CDR2 sequences are MDHEN and SYDVKM. The V gene lost 10 bases and the J gene lost 1 base, with 7 bases spanning the gap. The CDR3 coding sequence is TGTGCCATCAACAGGAACACTGAAGCTTTCTTT. Translating gives CAINRNTEAFF.

The chain employs TRBV27 and TRBJ2-7; D not resolved. The V end lost 8 bases, the J end lost 5 bases, and 16 bases lay between the germline ends. The CDR3 extends over 13 amino acids. Germline V gene sequence: CDR1 MNHEY, CDR2 SMNVEV (reference sequence). CDR3 loop: CASRPSGSHEQYF. The CDR3 nucleotides read TGTGCCAGCCGACCCTCGGGCAGCCACGAGCAGTACTTC.

This clone was observed a few times. This chain uses TRBV9 with TRBJ1-4; the match to TRBD1 covers 8 bases. V shed 1 base, J shed 4 bases, and the junction held 0 bases outside the gene matches. CDR1 is SGDLS and CDR2 is YYNGEE in the germline V gene. CDR3 length: 14 amino acids. DNA for the CDR3: TGTGCCAGCAGCGTAACAGGGGGTAATGAAAAACTGTTTTTT. It is translated as CASSVTGGNEKLFF. Full variable domain (missing parts from reference TRBV9 and TRBJ1-4): DSGVTQTPKHLITATGQRVTLRCSPRSGDLSVYWYQQSLDQGLQFLIQYYNGEERAKGNILERFSAQQFPDLHSELNLSSLELGDSALYFCASSVTGGNEKLFFGSGTQLSVL.

The DNA for the CDR3 is TGTGCCAGCAGCGTAGAGGCAACCGGGGAGCTGTTTTTT. It translates to CASSVEATGELFF. The rearrangement uses TRBV9 and TRBJ2-2; D uncertain. The V and J ends lost 0 bases and 5 bases respectively, with 5 bases between them. Germline-derived CDR1 and CDR2 are SGDLS and YYNGEE. The CDR3 has 13 amino acids.

The chain links TRBV6-5 to TRBJ1-6; D is perhaps TRBD1 (6 bases). Trimming removed 6 bases at V and 5 bases at J, with 11 bases between. This CDR3 region has 14 residues. Per the germline V gene, CDR1 is MNHEY and CDR2 is SVGAGI. The CDR3 spells CASRPGQHNSPLHF. CDR3 nucleotide sequence: TGTGCCAGCAGGCCGGGACAACATAATTCACCCCTCCACTTT.

This clone was observed a few times. The chain uses TRBV3-1 (or the pseudogene TRBV3-2) and TRBJ1-1; D remains unclear. Germline V gives CDR1 LGHDT, CDR2 YNNKEL (reference sequence). This CDR3 has 15 amino acids. Trimming stripped 2 bases from V and 5 bases from J, with 15 bases between. The CDR3 nucleotides read TGTGCCAGCAGCCAAAGGGCCGGGGTTGGGACTGAAGCTTTCTTT. This encodes CASSQRAGVGTEAFF.

This chain links TRBV27 with TRBJ2-5; unclear D gene. Trimming pared 8 bases from V and 3 bases from J, leaving 16 bases between. This CDR3 has 14 amino acids. CDR1 and CDR2 (germline): MNHEY, SMNVEV (reference sequence). Here the CDR3 DNA reads TGTGCCAGCCGCCCCGAGACTCTCGAAGAGACCCAGTACTTC. This encodes CASRPETLEETQYF.

The chain couples TRBV28 to TRBJ2-3; the D is unclear. V lost 7 bases to trimming and J lost 2 bases, with 13 bases between them. The CDR3 is 14 amino acids. Germline CDR1 reads MDHEN; CDR2 reads SYDVKM. As DNA, the CDR3 is TGTGCCAGCAAAGAGCAGCAGCACACAGATACGCAGTATTTT. Residues: CASKEQQHTDTQYF. Full variable domain (rest looked up from reference TRBV28 and TRBJ2-3): DVKVTQSSRYLVKRTGEKVFLECVQDMDHENMFWYRQDPGLGLRLIYFSYDVKMKEKGDIPEGYSVSREKKERFSLILESASTNQTSMYLCASKEQQHTDTQYFGPGTRLTVL.

This sequence joins TRBV5-1 and TRBJ2-5, with TRBD2 identical over 9 bases. This CDR3 has 15 residues. Trimming cost V 0 bases and J 1 base; bases outside gene matches: 1. CDR1 and CDR2 from the germline V gene are SGHRS and YFSETQ. The CDR3 is CASSLGTSAQETQYF. The CDR3 nucleotides are TGCGCCAGCAGCTTGGGGACTAGCGCCCAAGAGACCCAGTACTTC. Using reference TRBV5-1 and TRBJ2-5 for the parts outside the CDR3, the full variable domain is KAGVTQTPRYLIKTRGQQVTLSCSPISGHRSVSWYQQTPGQGLQFLFEYFSETQRNKGNFPGRFSGRQFSNSRSEMNVSTLELGDSALYLCASSLGTSAQETQYFGPGTRLLVL.

The chain employs TRBV6-5 and TRBJ2-7; 10 nucleotides agree with TRBD1. V dropped 4 bases and J dropped 3; count of bases not matched to a gene: 0. CDR1 is MNHEY, CDR2 SVGAGI, per germline. This CDR3 is built from 13 residues. The CDR3 is CASSWDRGYEQYF. CDR3 nucleotides: TGTGCCAGCAGTTGGGACAGGGGCTACGAGCAGTACTTC.

The chain couples TRBV4-1 to TRBJ2-7; unclear D gene. CDR1 MGHRA and CDR2 YSYEKL come from the germline V gene. The CDR3 consists of 13 residues. V lost 4 bases and J lost 6, with 13 bases in between. The CDR3: CASSPAATSEQYF. The DNA for the CDR3 is TGCGCCAGCAGCCCAGCCGCCACCTCCGAGCAGTACTTC.

The chain couples TRBV16 to TRBJ2-7, with 8 positions matching TRBD2. Germline values: CDR1 KGHSY, CDR2 FQNENV. The CDR3 has 14 amino acids. The ends lost 4 bases at V and 6 bases at J; junction bases unmatched: 8. This CDR3 is CASSPSRGGSEQYF. In DNA, the CDR3 is TGTGCCAGCAGCCCCAGTCGGGGGGGATCCGAGCAGTACTTC.

The chain combines TRBV5-1 with TRBJ2-3; D uncertain. Trimming left V 0 bases short and J 5 bases short, with 4 bases between. Germline V lookup: CDR1 SGHRS, CDR2 YFSETQ. This CDR3 has 12 amino acids. CDR3 nucleotides: TGCGCCAGCAGCTTGGCCGTAGATACGCAGTATTTT. Translating gives CASSLAVDTQYF.